The 16 T cell receptor beta chains presented below share a single source sample, sequenced in a study of T cell changes during pregnancy in multiple sclerosis. Assay: immunoSEQ multiplex PCR; the TCRdb copy retains only in-frame clones and omits some. The sample has approximately 25,000 clones, 88% seen once. The sequences come from CD8+ T cells from peripheral blood mononuclear cells, collected in the second trimester of pregnancy. All receptors come from a female donor with multiple sclerosis, enrolled in a pregnancy study.

This rearrangement joins TRBV7-9 to TRBJ2-3; 8 bases align to TRBD2. This CDR3 is 14 amino acids long. After removal of 2 bases from V and 3 bases from J, the junction contained 1 base not matched to a gene. The germline V gene has CDR1 SEHNR and CDR2 FQNEAQ (reference sequence). The CDR3 loop is CASSLQRGTDTQYF. The CDR3 region has the DNA TGTGCCAGCAGCTTACAGCGGGGGACAGATACGCAGTATTTT. The full variable domain, with the rest looked up from reference TRBV7-9 and TRBJ2-3, is DTGVSQNPRHKITKRGQNVTFRCDPISEHNRLYWYRQTLGQGPEFLTYFQNEAQLEKSRLLSDRFSAERPKGSFSTLEIQRTEQGDSAMYLCASSLQRGTDTQYFGPGTRLTVL.

This chain links TRBV6-6 with TRBJ2-7, with TRBD1 matching over 8 bases. The CDR3 is 13 residues long. In germline, CDR1 is MNHNY, CDR2 SVGAGI (reference sequence). V gave up 4 bases and J gave up 5 bases; unmatched junction bases: 4. The CDR3 DNA sequence: TGTGCCAGCAGTTCCTCAGGGGGCAACGAGCAGTACTTC. Its translation: CASSSSGGNEQYF.

The chain uses TRBV9 and TRBJ1-1; 8 nucleotides match TRBD1. J lost 4 bases, V lost 4 bases, and 9 bases had no gene match. CDR1 and CDR2 from the germline V gene are SGDLS and YYNGEE. The CDR3 extends over 15 amino acids. CDR3 bases: TGTGCCAGCAGCACCTCGACAGGGGTCGGCACTGAAGCTTTCTTT. It encodes CASSTSTGVGTEAFF.

This chain links TRBV5-1 with TRBJ2-3, with 9 bases identical to TRBD2. CDR3 length: 15 residues. Germline lookup yields CDR1 SGHRS and CDR2 YFSETQ. Losses at the gene ends were 0 bases for V and 7 bases for J; bases not matched to a gene: 6. As DNA, the CDR3 is TGCGCCAGCAGCTTGGGGCGGGGGGGCCCAAATACGCAGTATTTT. Protein sequence: CASSLGRGGPNTQYF.

The chain couples TRBV23-1 to TRBJ1-6; no clear D gene. TRBV23-1 is labeled an ORF, and its function is uncertain. V lost 2 bases, J lost 9 bases, and 14 bases lay in between. The CDR3 is 15 amino acids. The CDR3 DNA is TGCGCCAGCAGTCAACGGGTTCTACGGGGTTCACCCCTCCACTTT. Encoded protein: CASSQRVLRGSPLHF.

The CDR3 loop reads CASSVGGTNAYEQYF. As DNA, the CDR3 is TGTGCCAGCAGCGTAGGCGGGACTAATGCGTACGAGCAGTACTTC. This sequence joins TRBV9 and TRBJ2-7; 7 positions match TRBD2. V shed 0 bases and J 4 bases; nucleotides not matched to a gene: 7. Germline CDR1 is SGDLS and CDR2 is YYNGEE. This CDR3 is built from 15 residues.

The genes are TRBV28 and TRBJ1-1, with a weak D call TRBD1 (5 bases). This CDR3 comprises 14 residues. Germline V gene lookup returns CDR1 MDHEN and CDR2 SYDVKM. V was pared by 8 bases and J by 1 base, with 14 bases between. The CDR3 nucleotides read TGTGCCAGCGGGGCTCAGGGCGGGAACACTGAAGCTTTCTTT. This gives the protein CASGAQGGNTEAFF.

The chain employs TRBV27 and TRBJ2-2; D ambiguous. This CDR3 is 12 amino acids long. V lost 6 bases and J lost 6, with 8 bases in between. Per the germline V gene, CDR1 is MNHEY and CDR2 is SMNVEV (reference sequence). The CDR3 DNA reads as TGTGCCAGCAGGTCACACGCCGGGGAGCTGTTTTTT. Translation gives CASRSHAGELFF.

Only one count was recorded for this clone. The rearrangement joins TRBV20-1 to TRBJ1-1; possible D gene TRBD1, 6 bases. V was trimmed by 5 bases and J by 10 bases, leaving 14 bases between them. The germline gives CDR1 DFQATT, CDR2 SNEGSKA (reference sequence). This CDR3 comprises 11 residues. The CDR3 loop reads CSAGGPSAAFF. CDR3 in DNA: TGCAGTGCTGGGGGCCCTTCAGCAGCTTTCTTT.

The chain couples TRBV28 to TRBJ2-6; D unclear. With 5 bases removed from V and 3 bases from J, the gap between germline ends came to 8 bases. This CDR3 has 14 residues. Germline V gene sequence: CDR1 MDHEN, CDR2 SYDVKM. The DNA of the CDR3 is TGTGCCAGCAGTGTTACAGTTGGGGCCAACGTCCTGACTTTC. Translated: CASSVTVGANVLTF.

The CDR3 bases are TGTGCCAGTAGTATTCGCCTTTGGGAGACGAATAGCAATCAGCCCCAGCATTTT. As protein: CASSIRLWETNSNQPQHF. The genes are TRBV19 and TRBJ1-5; D gene ambiguous. Trimming removed 3 bases at V and 0 bases at J, with 18 bases between. This CDR3 has 18 residues. The germline V gene encodes CDR1 LNHDA and CDR2 SQIVND (reference sequence).

The chain links TRBV10-1 to TRBJ2-3, with 13 bases aligning to TRBD2. Germline loops: CDR1 WNHNN, CDR2 SYGVQD (reference sequence). Trimming at V came to 5 bases and at J to 5 bases, leaving 4 bases not matched to a gene. This CDR3 is 15 amino acids long. CDR3 DNA sequence: TGCGCCAGCAGTACTAGCGGGGGGGCCGAAGATACGCAGTATTTT. It codes for CASSTSGGAEDTQYF.

The genes are TRBV4-3 and TRBJ1-2, with 7 nucleotides matching TRBD1. The CDR3 consists of 15 residues. The germline V gene has CDR1 LGHNA and CDR2 YSLEER. With V trimmed by 0 bases and J by 4 bases, 5 bases remained unmatched. Written as DNA, the CDR3 is TGCGCCAGCAGCCAAGATACGTCAGGGGGCTATGGCTACACCTTC. Translated, it gives CASSQDTSGGYGYTF.

This chain links TRBV27 with TRBJ2-2; TRBD2 agrees at 7 bases. CDR3 size: 16 residues. The germline V gene encodes CDR1 MNHEY and CDR2 SMNVEV (reference sequence). The ends lost 3 bases at V and 5 bases at J; junction bases unmatched: 9. DNA for the CDR3: TGTGCCAGCAGTTTGGGGAAAGGCGGGGGAACCGGGGAGCTGTTTTTT. Protein sequence: CASSLGKGGGTGELFF.

The V gene is TRBV6-5, the J gene TRBJ1-2; D not certain. V lost 0 bases and J 10 bases, leaving 12 bases between the germline ends. CDR1 is MNHEY, CDR2 SVGAGI, per germline. This CDR3 has 13 residues. The CDR3 bases are TGTGCCAGCAGTTACTCGATAGTAAACGACTACACCTTC. This gives the protein CASSYSIVNDYTF.

The count of this clone is one. This rearrangement joins TRBV9 to TRBJ2-2; TRBD2 agrees at 8 bases. The V gene's germline CDR1 is SGDLS and CDR2 YYNGEE. V shed 0 bases, J shed 3 bases, and the junction held 4 bases outside the gene matches. This CDR3 has 16 residues. CDR3 sequence (DNA): TGTGCCAGCAGCGTAGGTTTCGGGAGGGACACCGGGGAGCTGTTTTTT. Residues: CASSVGFGRDTGELFF.